These T cell receptor beta chains were read from a single sample in a study of T cells in Graves' hyperthyroidism and ophthalmopathy. TCRdb reanalysed the multiplex PCR reads using MiXCR and keeps one entry per CDR3 protein. The table includes a few hundred thousand distinct CDR3 sequences, about 15% detected once. Specimen: blood. All receptors derive from a woman in her thirties with Graves' hyperthyroidism. Both conserved end residues are part of each CDR3. A D gene is named only where the DNA matches it firmly. The size entry is marked missing in some rows and otherwise reads once, few, many or a size class.

j_call clone_size cdr3_length v_call d_call cdr3_nt cdr3_aa
TRBJ2-1 . 16 TRBV6-1 TRBD2 TGTGCCAGCAGCCCACTTGGACTAGCGGTAGAAAATGAGCAGTTCTTC CASSPLGLAVENEQFF
TRBJ2-1 many 16 TRBV11-2 TRBD2 TGTGCCAGCAGCTCTCATTCGGGACTAGACGCCAATGAGCAGTTCTTC CASSSHSGLDANEQFF
TRBJ2-2 few 12 TRBV12-3/TRBV12-4 . TGTGCCAGCGGGATAGGAACCGGGGAGCTGTTTTTT CASGIGTGELFF
TRBJ1-5 many 19 TRBV7-8 . TGTGCCAGCAGCTTAGGAGCGGGGCCGGGGGCATCTGCCAATCAGCCCCAGCATTTT CASSLGAGPGASANQPQHF
TRBJ2-7 few 15 TRBV6-6 TRBD1 TGTGCCAGCAGTTACACGGGACAGGGTAGCTACGAGCAGTACTTC CASSYTGQGSYEQYF
TRBJ2-1 . 13 TRBV29-1 . TGCAGCGTTCGGTCCCGGAGTTACAATGAGCAGTTCTTC CSVRSRSYNEQFF
TRBJ1-2 many 15 TRBV2 . TGTGCCAGCAGTGAAGTGGGCAGGGGTGACTATGGCTACACCTTC CASSEVGRGDYGYTF
TRBJ2-1 few 19 TRBV5-4 . TGTGCCAGCAGCTTGGGTGGGAACCAGATTTCAGGACGACTCAGGCAGCAGTTCTTC CASSLGGNQISGRLRQQFF
TRBJ2-7 many 12 TRBV7-6 . TGTGCCAGCAGCTTAGATTTCTCTTTGCAGTACTTC CASSLDFSLQYF
TRBJ2-7 many 11 TRBV3-1 . TGTGCCAGCAGCCCCCAGTACGAGCAGTACTTC CASSPQYEQYF
TRBJ2-3 many 16 TRBV5-1 TRBD2 TGCGCCAGCAGCTTATCTAGCGGGGCCAGAGCAGATACGCAGTATTTT CASSLSSGARADTQYF
TRBJ2-7 few 14 TRBV19 TRBD1 TGTGCCAGTAGTATCGGGACAGGGCCCCACGAGCAGTACTTC CASSIGTGPHEQYF
TRBJ2-1 . 14 TRBV19 TRBD2 TGTGCCAGTAGCCGACTAGCGGGAGCAAGTGAGCAGTTCTTC CASSRLAGASEQFF
TRBJ2-5 . 15 TRBV7-8 . TGTGCCAGCAGCTTCCGGCCGGGCAGCGCGGAGACCCAGTACTTC CASSFRPGSAETQYF
TRBJ1-4 few 11 TRBV6-1 . TGTGCCAGCAGTGATGGGACCAGACTGTTTTTT CASSDGTRLFF
TRBJ1-5 few 13 TRBV25-1 . TGTGCCAGCAGAGCAGGGACCGCTCAGCCCCAGCATTTT CASRAGTAQPQHF
TRBJ2-7 . 23 TRBV11-2 . TGTGCCAGCAGCTTATTAGCGGGACAGGGTTTCGAATTGGACGTACCACCTACCTACGAGCAGTACTTC CASSLLAGQGFELDVPPTYEQYF
TRBJ2-2 . 16 TRBV24-1 . TGTGCCACCAGTGATTTCTCGGAGACGAACACCGGGGAGCTGTTTTTT CATSDFSETNTGELFF
TRBJ1-6 . 19 TRBV27 . TGTGCCAACAGTTTATTCTCGGGGGATCCCACCTCCTATAATTCACCCCTCCACTTT CANSLFSGDPTSYNSPLHF
TRBJ1-1 many 15 TRBV12-3/TRBV12-4 . TGTGCCACCACCACTGGGGGTGTTGTAAGCACTGAAGCTTTCTTT CATTTGGVVSTEAFF
TRBJ2-7 . 15 TRBV19 TRBD2 TGTGCCACCTCATGGGTAAGCGGGAGCTCCTACGAGCAGTACTTC CATSWVSGSSYEQYF
TRBJ2-3 . 15 TRBV19 . TGTGCCAGTAGTTATGGAGAGGAAGGCACAGATACGCAGTATTTT CASSYGEEGTDTQYF
TRBJ2-2 many 15 TRBV30 . TGTGCCTGGACCGGGCTAGGGGGAGGAACCGGGGAGCTGTTTTTT CAWTGLGGGTGELFF
TRBJ2-7 many 13 TRBV7-2 . TGTGCCAGCAGCTTAGATGCCGGCTACGAGCAGTACTTC CASSLDAGYEQYF
TRBJ2-4 . 14 TRBV12-3/TRBV12-4 . TGTGCCAGCAGTCAAAACCCTGGGAAAAACATTCAGTACTTC CASSQNPGKNIQYF
TRBJ2-7 many 14 TRBV7-8 . TGTGCCAGCAGCACTCGGGACAAATCCTACGAGCAGTACTTC CASSTRDKSYEQYF
TRBJ2-3 . 15 TRBV6-1 . TGTGCCAGCAGCCTACCCGGGACTAGCACAGATACGCAGTATTTT CASSLPGTSTDTQYF
TRBJ1-1 . 15 TRBV10-3 . TGTGCCATCAGTGAACACGGACAGCTGAACACTGAAGCTTTCTTT CAISEHGQLNTEAFF
TRBJ2-7 many 15 TRBV5-1 TRBD1 TGCGCCAGCAGCTTGTCCGGGACAGGGGGCTACGAGCAGTACTTC CASSLSGTGGYEQYF
TRBJ2-1 many 15 TRBV5-8 . TGTGCCAGCAGCTTCGGGCTGGCTACCTACAATGAGCAGTTCTTC CASSFGLATYNEQFF
TRBJ2-3 few 13 TRBV6-2/TRBV6-3 TRBD2 TGTGCCAGCAGACCGACTAGCGCAGATACGCAGTATTTT CASRPTSADTQYF
TRBJ1-2 few 13 TRBV9 . TGTGCCAGCAGCGTAGCCGGAGGCTATGGCTACACCTTC CASSVAGGYGYTF
TRBJ2-3 . 15 TRBV5-4 TRBD1 TGTGCCAGCAGCAGACAGGGGACGGGGGCAGATACGCAGTATTTT CASSRQGTGADTQYF
TRBJ2-7 few 15 TRBV5-1 TRBD2 TGCGCCAGCAGCTTCCAGCGGGAGGGTTCTTCGAAGCAGTACTTC CASSFQREGSSKQYF
TRBJ2-1 many 13 TRBV2 . TGTGCCGCTGTGGGCGCCCTTTACAATGAGCAGTTCTTC CAAVGALYNEQFF
TRBJ2-5 many 12 TRBV5-1 . TGTGCCAGCAGTTTAGAGGGGGAGACCCAGTACTTC CASSLEGETQYF
TRBJ2-1 many 17 TRBV3-1 . TGTGCCAGCAGCCAATTTTCAGGGGCTCAATTATACAATGAGCAGTTCTTC CASSQFSGAQLYNEQFF
TRBJ2-3 . 17 TRBV7-2 TRBD2 TGTGTCAGCAGGGAGACTAGCGGGAGGAGGGGGCCAGATACGCAGTATTTT CVSRETSGRRGPDTQYF
TRBJ2-1 many 15 TRBV3-1 . TGTGCCAGCAGCCCAAAGGGTCGGAGGCACAATGAGCAGTTCTTC CASSPKGRRHNEQFF